This TCR beta chain was captured by sequencing in a study of shared T cell receptors in the human thymus. Profiled with immunoSEQ multiplex PCR; TCRdb holds only in-frame clones, not every one. The sample carries some 760,000 clones, 70% to 90% recorded once. V shed 0 bases and J 7 bases; nucleotides not matched to a gene: 9. The CDR3 covers 16 residues. From germline, CDR1 is SGDLS and CDR2 YYNGEE. These data are also associated with another study on human thymus T cells. That report notes: The source of the thymus tissue was resections taken during corrective heart surgery. Thymic and blood repertoires appeared to display a bias in their usage of V and J genes. Related studies found that unrelated individuals share highly overlapping thymic repertoires.

Sequences were obtained from thymocytes. This sequence originates from a girl under three years old with a congenital heart defect. V and J are TRBV9 and TRBJ1-1; 10 bases agree with TRBD1. Written as DNA, the CDR3 is TGTGCCAGCAGCGTAGAGGACAGGGGGATATTTGGTGAAGCTTTCTTT. Its protein product is CASSVEDRGIFGEAFF.